The following is a TCR beta chain sequence with its context. This sample was included in a study of blood T cell repertoires in COVID-19. The repertoire was sequenced with immunoSEQ multiplex PCR; TCRdb's copy has only in-frame clones and lacks some. The sample lists 450,000 or so clones, less than 95% occurring once. The V gene lost 5 bases and the J gene lost 7 bases, with 14 bases spanning the gap. Germline-derived CDR1 and CDR2 are SGHTA and FQGTGA. This CDR3 has 13 amino acids. The receptor's source is a man aged 18 to 29 who had recovered from COVID-19. Sequencing was carried out using PBMCs or T cells enriched from blood (not recorded which). V and J are TRBV7-3 and TRBJ1-2, with D perhaps matching TRBD1 (5 bases). In DNA, the CDR3 is TGTGCCAGCAGCCCTGACAGCCGTGGTGGCTACACCTTC. It codes for CASSPDSRGGYTF.